This T cell receptor (beta chain) came from a study of blood T cell repertoires in COVID-19. At the level of the study: The analysed material was cDNA or gDNA that came from T cells, B-cell-depleted T cells, or PBMCs.

This clone was observed once. Germline V CDR1 and CDR2: SGDLS, YYNGEE. Germline trimming cut 0 bases from V and 0 bases from J; bases unmatched to any gene: 4. The CDR3 is 16 amino acids. Here immunoSEQ multiplex PCR was the method, and the copy in TCRdb shows in-frame clones only, minus some. The sample gives about 320,000 clones, around 84% of which show up once; 1.5% to 2% is in the top ten. Sequenced sample: PBMCs or T cells enriched from blood (not recorded which). This receptor was taken from a woman in her 30s who had been exposed to COVID-19. The chain links TRBV9 to TRBJ1-1, with TRBD1 matching 8 bases. The CDR3 protein is CASSVGDRRMNTEAFF. The DNA of the CDR3 is TGTGCCAGCAGCGTAGGGGACAGGCGGATGAACACTGAAGCTTTCTTT.